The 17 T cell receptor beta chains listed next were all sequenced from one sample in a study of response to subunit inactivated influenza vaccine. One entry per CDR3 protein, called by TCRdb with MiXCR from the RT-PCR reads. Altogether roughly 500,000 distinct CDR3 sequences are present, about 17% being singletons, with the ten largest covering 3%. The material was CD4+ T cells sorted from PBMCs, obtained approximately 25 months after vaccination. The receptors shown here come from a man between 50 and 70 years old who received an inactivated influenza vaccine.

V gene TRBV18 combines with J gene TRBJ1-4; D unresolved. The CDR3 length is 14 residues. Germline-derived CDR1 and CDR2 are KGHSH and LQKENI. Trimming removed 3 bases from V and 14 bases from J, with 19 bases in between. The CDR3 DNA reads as TGTGCCAGCTCACCGGGTCCGGGCCCAACGGGCCTGTTTTTT. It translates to CASSPGPGPTGLFF.

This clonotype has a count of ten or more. The CDR3 DNA reads as TGTGCCAGCAGCTTAGTCCGGGAGGGCCCTTACGAGCAGTACTTC. Translated: CASSLVREGPYEQYF. This chain uses TRBV7-2 with TRBJ2-7, with 8 bases that match TRBD2. V shed 1 base and J 4 bases; nucleotides not matched to a gene: 6. Looked up from germline, CDR1 is SGHTA and CDR2 is FQGNSA. The CDR3 runs 15 residues. Supplemented by reference TRBV7-2 and TRBJ2-7, the full variable domain reads GAGVSQSPSNKVTEKGKDVELRCDPISGHTALYWYRQSLGQGLEFLIYFQGNSAPDKSGLPSDRFSAERTGGSVSTLTIQRTQQEDSAVYLCASSLVREGPYEQYFGPGTRLTVT.

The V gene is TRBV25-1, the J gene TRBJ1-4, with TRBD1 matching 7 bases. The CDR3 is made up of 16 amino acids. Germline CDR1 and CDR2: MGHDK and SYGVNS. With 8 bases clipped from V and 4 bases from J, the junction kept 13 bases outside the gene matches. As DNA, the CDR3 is TGTGCCAGCGCCCGAGGGGGCAGGGGCAGTAATGAAAAACTGTTTTTT. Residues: CASARGGRGSNEKLFF.

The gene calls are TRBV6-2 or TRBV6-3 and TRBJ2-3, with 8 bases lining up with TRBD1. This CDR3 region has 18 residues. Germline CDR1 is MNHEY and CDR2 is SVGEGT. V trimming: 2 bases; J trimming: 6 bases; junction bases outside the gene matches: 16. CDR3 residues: CASSYATGGPTTIDTQYF. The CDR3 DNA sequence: TGTGCCAGCAGTTACGCAACAGGGGGTCCTACCACTATTGATACGCAGTATTTT.

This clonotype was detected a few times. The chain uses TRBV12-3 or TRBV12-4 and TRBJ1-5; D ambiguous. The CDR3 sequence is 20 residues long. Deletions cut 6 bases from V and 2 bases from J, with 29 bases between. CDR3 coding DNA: TGTGCCAGCAGGTCCCAATTTCAGGACTCTCACCAAACAGGCAATCAGCCCCAGCATTTT. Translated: CASRSQFQDSHQTGNQPQHF.

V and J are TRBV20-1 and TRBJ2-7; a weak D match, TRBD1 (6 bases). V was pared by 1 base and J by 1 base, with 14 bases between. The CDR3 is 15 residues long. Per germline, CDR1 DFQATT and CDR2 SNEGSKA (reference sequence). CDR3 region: CSARGVPGQSYEQYF. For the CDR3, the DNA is TGCAGTGCTAGAGGAGTCCCCGGACAGTCCTACGAGCAGTACTTC.

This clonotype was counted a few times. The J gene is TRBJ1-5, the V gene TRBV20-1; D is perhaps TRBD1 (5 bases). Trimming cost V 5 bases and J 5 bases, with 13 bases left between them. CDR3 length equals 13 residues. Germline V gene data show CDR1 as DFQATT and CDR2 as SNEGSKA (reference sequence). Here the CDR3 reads CSAAGVFDQPQHF. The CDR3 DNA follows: TGCAGTGCTGCGGGGGTATTCGATCAGCCCCAGCATTTT.

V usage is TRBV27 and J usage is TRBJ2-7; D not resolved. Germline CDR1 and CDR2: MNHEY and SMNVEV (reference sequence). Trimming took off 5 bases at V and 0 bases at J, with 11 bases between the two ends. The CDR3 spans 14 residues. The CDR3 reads CASSPARSSYEQYF. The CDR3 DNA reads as TGTGCCAGCAGTCCCGCTCGTAGCTCCTACGAGCAGTACTTC.

CDR3: CASSRAGNRDQPQHF. CDR3 coding DNA: TGTGCCAGCAGTCGCGCAGGGAATCGGGATCAGCCCCAGCATTTT. V usage is TRBV28 and J usage is TRBJ1-5; possible D gene TRBD1, 5 bases. The CDR3 spans 15 residues. Per the germline V gene, CDR1 is MDHEN and CDR2 is SYDVKM. The V end lost 5 bases, the J end lost 5 bases, and 16 bases lay between the germline ends.

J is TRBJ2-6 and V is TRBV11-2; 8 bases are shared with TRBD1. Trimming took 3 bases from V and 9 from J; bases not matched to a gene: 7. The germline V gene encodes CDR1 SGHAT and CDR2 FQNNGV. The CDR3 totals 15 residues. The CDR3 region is CASSFDGQGGNVLTF. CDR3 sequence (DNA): TGTGCCAGCAGCTTTGACGGACAGGGCGGCAACGTCCTGACTTTC.

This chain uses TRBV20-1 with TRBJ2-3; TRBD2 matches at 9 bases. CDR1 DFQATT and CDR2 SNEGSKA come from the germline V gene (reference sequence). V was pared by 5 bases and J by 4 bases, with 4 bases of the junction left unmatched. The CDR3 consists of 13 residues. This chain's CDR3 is CSALRGGPDTQYF. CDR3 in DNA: TGCAGTGCTTTGCGGGGGGGCCCAGATACGCAGTATTTT.

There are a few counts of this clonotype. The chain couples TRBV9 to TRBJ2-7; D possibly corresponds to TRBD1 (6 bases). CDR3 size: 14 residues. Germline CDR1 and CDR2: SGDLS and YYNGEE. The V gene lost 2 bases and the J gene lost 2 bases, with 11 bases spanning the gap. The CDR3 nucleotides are TGTGCCAGCAGCGTTACAAACAGGGCCTACGAGCAGTACTTC. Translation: CASSVTNRAYEQYF.

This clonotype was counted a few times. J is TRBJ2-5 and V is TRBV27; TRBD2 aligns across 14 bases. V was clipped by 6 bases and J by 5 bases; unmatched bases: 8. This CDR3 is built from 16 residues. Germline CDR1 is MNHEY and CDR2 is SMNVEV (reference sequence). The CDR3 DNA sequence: TGTGCCAGCAGGGGACTAGCGGGAGCACCAACGGAGACCCAGTACTTC. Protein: CASRGLAGAPTETQYF.

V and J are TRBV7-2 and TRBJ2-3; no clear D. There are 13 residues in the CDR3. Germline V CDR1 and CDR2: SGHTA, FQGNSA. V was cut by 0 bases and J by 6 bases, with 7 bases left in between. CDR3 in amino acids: CASSLAIQDTQYF. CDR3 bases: TGTGCCAGCAGCTTAGCTATCCAGGATACGCAGTATTTT.

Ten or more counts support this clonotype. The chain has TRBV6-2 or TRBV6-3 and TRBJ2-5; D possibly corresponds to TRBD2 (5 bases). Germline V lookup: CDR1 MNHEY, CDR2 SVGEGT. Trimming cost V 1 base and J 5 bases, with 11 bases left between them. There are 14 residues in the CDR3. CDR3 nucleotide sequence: TGTGCCAGCAGTTACTGGGCCGGCGGGGAGACCCAGTACTTC. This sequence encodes CASSYWAGGETQYF.

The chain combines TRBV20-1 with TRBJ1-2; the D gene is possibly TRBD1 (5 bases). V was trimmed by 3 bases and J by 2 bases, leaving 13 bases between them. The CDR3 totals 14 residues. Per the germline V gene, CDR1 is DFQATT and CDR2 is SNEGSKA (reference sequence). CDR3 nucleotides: TGCAGTGCTAGTGATGTCGGGGGGAACTATGGCTACACCTTC. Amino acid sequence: CSASDVGGNYGYTF.

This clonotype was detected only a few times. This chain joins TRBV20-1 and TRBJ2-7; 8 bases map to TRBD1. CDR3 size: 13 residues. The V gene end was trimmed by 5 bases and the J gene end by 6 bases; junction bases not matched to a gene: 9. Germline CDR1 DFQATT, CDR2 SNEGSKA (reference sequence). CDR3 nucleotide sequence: TGCAGTGCTGATGACAGGGGACGCTTCGAGCAGTACTTC. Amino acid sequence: CSADDRGRFEQYF.